Listed below are T cell receptor beta chains from one sample, sequenced in a study of CD8 T cells in Susac syndrome. TCRdb re-called the immunoSEQ multiplex PCR reads with MiXCR, one entry per CDR3 protein. Of about 300,000 distinct CDR3 sequences detected, 85% appear once; the ten largest clones hold around 0.21%. Sequenced: CD8+ T cells from PBMCs. The receptors were gathered from a human donor with multiple sclerosis. Each CDR3 is given with its conserved first and last residue. D genes are given only for firm matches. Clone sizes are given selectively: once, few, many, or a class where the clone is expanded.

V gene: TRBV27; D gene: TRBD2; clone size: -; J gene: TRBJ2-7; CDR3 protein: CASSEAGDGYEQYF; CDR3 DNA: TGTGCCAGCAGTGAGGCGGGAGACGGGTACGAGCAGTACTTC
V gene: TRBV28; D gene: TRBD1; clone size: -; J gene: TRBJ2-7; CDR3 protein: CASNRGTGAFEQYF; CDR3 DNA: TGTGCCAGCAATCGCGGGACAGGGGCTTTCGAGCAGTACTTC
V gene: TRBV7-2; D gene: TRBD1; clone size: -; J gene: TRBJ2-3; CDR3 protein: CASSPGQWVPPDTQYF; CDR3 DNA: TGTGCCAGCAGCCCGGGACAGTGGGTACCACCAGATACGCAGTATTTT
V gene: TRBV20-1; D gene: TRBD2; clone size: -; J gene: TRBJ2-1; CDR3 protein: CSARSGLALSSYNEQFF; CDR3 DNA: TGCAGTGCTAGGTCGGGACTAGCGCTGAGCTCCTACAATGAGCAGTTCTTC
V gene: TRBV15; D gene: -; clone size: -; J gene: TRBJ1-2; CDR3 protein: CATSRVGGWGNYGYTF; CDR3 DNA: TGTGCCACCAGCAGAGTTGGAGGATGGGGAAACTATGGCTACACCTTC
V gene: TRBV28; D gene: TRBD1; clone size: -; J gene: TRBJ1-3; CDR3 protein: CASSTTGGKAGNTIYF; CDR3 DNA: TGTGCCAGCAGTACCACAGGGGGCAAAGCTGGAAACACCATATATTTT
V gene: TRBV5-1; D gene: TRBD1; clone size: -; J gene: TRBJ2-7; CDR3 protein: CASSSTGASEQYF; CDR3 DNA: TGCGCCAGCAGCTCCACAGGGGCCTCCGAGCAGTACTTC
V gene: TRBV20-1; D gene: -; clone size: -; J gene: TRBJ2-7; CDR3 protein: CSARVVVFEQYF; CDR3 DNA: TGCAGTGCTAGAGTAGTAGTGTTTGAGCAGTACTTC
V gene: TRBV11-2; D gene: -; clone size: -; J gene: TRBJ1-1; CDR3 protein: CASSLDGAFF; CDR3 DNA: TGTGCCAGCAGCTTGGATGGAGCTTTCTTT
V gene: TRBV6-2/TRBV6-3; D gene: -; clone size: once; J gene: TRBJ2-7; CDR3 protein: CASGTWDSYEQYF; CDR3 DNA: TGTGCCAGCGGAACGTGGGACTCCTACGAGCAGTACTTC
V gene: TRBV5-5; D gene: -; clone size: -; J gene: TRBJ2-7; CDR3 protein: CASSPDAWAYEQYF; CDR3 DNA: TGTGCCAGCAGCCCGGACGCCTGGGCATACGAGCAGTACTTC
V gene: TRBV5-1; D gene: TRBD1; clone size: -; J gene: TRBJ2-7; CDR3 protein: CASTSDRSSSYEQYF; CDR3 DNA: TGCGCCAGCACCTCGGACAGGAGTAGCTCCTACGAGCAGTACTTC
V gene: TRBV19; D gene: TRBD1; clone size: -; J gene: TRBJ1-2; CDR3 protein: CASRTGGNYGYTF; CDR3 DNA: TGTGCCAGCCGGACAGGGGGAAACTATGGCTACACCTTC
V gene: TRBV10-3; D gene: TRBD2; clone size: -; J gene: TRBJ2-5; CDR3 protein: CAISEGSSGRETQYF; CDR3 DNA: TGTGCCATCAGTGAAGGGTCTAGCGGGAGGGAGACCCAGTACTTC
V gene: TRBV9; D gene: -; clone size: few; J gene: TRBJ2-7; CDR3 protein: CASKGDSYEQYF; CDR3 DNA: TGTGCCAGTAAAGGGGACTCCTACGAGCAGTACTTC
V gene: TRBV20-1; D gene: -; clone size: once; J gene: TRBJ1-1; CDR3 protein: CSASLSHVPSLMNTEAFF; CDR3 DNA: TGCAGTGCTAGCCTATCCCACGTCCCCTCCCTAATGAACACTGAAGCTTTCTTT
V gene: TRBV6-4; D gene: -; clone size: -; J gene: TRBJ1-4; CDR3 protein: CASSPSIAANEKLFF; CDR3 DNA: TGTGCCAGCAGTCCATCGATAGCGGCTAATGAAAAACTGTTTTTT
V gene: TRBV9; D gene: TRBD1; clone size: -; J gene: TRBJ2-7; CDR3 protein: CASSPGQALYEQYF; CDR3 DNA: TGTGCCAGCAGTCCGGGACAGGCCCTTTACGAGCAGTACTTC
V gene: TRBV28; D gene: -; clone size: -; J gene: TRBJ1-2; CDR3 protein: CASSSAVDYGYTF; CDR3 DNA: TGTGCCAGCAGCTCAGCAGTGGACTATGGCTACACCTTC
V gene: TRBV6-2/TRBV6-3; D gene: TRBD1; clone size: -; J gene: TRBJ2-7; CDR3 protein: CASSMTGFTYEQYF; CDR3 DNA: TGTGCCAGCAGTATGACAGGGTTCACCTACGAGCAGTACTTC
V gene: TRBV4-1; D gene: TRBD2; clone size: -; J gene: TRBJ2-5; CDR3 protein: CASSQVLAGVETKYF; CDR3 DNA: TGCGCCAGCAGCCAAGTCCTAGCGGGAGTAGAGACCAAGTACTTC
V gene: TRBV11-3; D gene: -; clone size: -; J gene: TRBJ2-5; CDR3 protein: CASSAVYQETQYF; CDR3 DNA: TGTGCCAGCAGCGCAGTGTACCAAGAGACCCAGTACTTC
V gene: TRBV27; D gene: TRBD2; clone size: -; J gene: TRBJ2-3; CDR3 protein: CASSLTSGSGDTQYF; CDR3 DNA: TGTGCCAGCTCCCTGACTAGCGGGAGTGGGGATACGCAGTATTTT
V gene: TRBV19; D gene: -; clone size: -; J gene: TRBJ2-1; CDR3 protein: CASSIRTPDEQFF; CDR3 DNA: TGTGCCAGTAGTATACGGACACCCGATGAGCAGTTCTTC
V gene: TRBV25-1; D gene: -; clone size: -; J gene: TRBJ2-7; CDR3 protein: CASRGTNSYEQYF; CDR3 DNA: TGTGCCAGCAGGGGGACAAACTCCTACGAGCAGTACTTC
V gene: TRBV6-2/TRBV6-3; D gene: TRBD2; clone size: -; J gene: TRBJ2-1; CDR3 protein: CASSDRLAPPSRFF; CDR3 DNA: TGTGCCAGCAGTGATCGACTAGCTCCCCCTTCTCGGTTCTTC
V gene: TRBV5-5; D gene: TRBD1; clone size: few; J gene: TRBJ2-7; CDR3 protein: CASSLTGESYEQYF; CDR3 DNA: TGTGCCAGCAGCTTGACAGGGGAGTCCTACGAGCAGTACTTC
V gene: TRBV19; D gene: TRBD2; clone size: -; J gene: TRBJ2-1; CDR3 protein: CASTPGTSGSSTYNEQFF; CDR3 DNA: TGTGCCAGTACCCCCGGGACTAGCGGGAGTAGCACCTACAATGAGCAGTTCTTC
V gene: TRBV7-9; D gene: TRBD1; clone size: -; J gene: TRBJ2-1; CDR3 protein: CASSPTGGNGNEQFF; CDR3 DNA: TGTGCCAGCAGCCCCACAGGGGGTAACGGGAATGAGCAGTTCTTC
V gene: TRBV15; D gene: -; clone size: -; J gene: TRBJ2-1; CDR3 protein: CATSRALLMGVSYNEQFF; CDR3 DNA: TGTGCCACCAGCAGAGCCCTCCTAATGGGGGTCTCCTACAATGAGCAGTTCTTC
V gene: TRBV6-2/TRBV6-3; D gene: -; clone size: -; J gene: TRBJ2-1; CDR3 protein: CASSYLGRDTPGSEQFF; CDR3 DNA: TGTGCCAGCAGTTACCTAGGTCGGGACACCCCTGGGAGTGAGCAGTTCTTC
V gene: TRBV11-2; D gene: TRBD1; clone size: -; J gene: TRBJ2-1; CDR3 protein: CASSLYAGGNEQFF; CDR3 DNA: TGTGCCAGCAGCTTATACGCAGGGGGCAATGAGCAGTTCTTC
V gene: TRBV6-5; D gene: -; clone size: once; J gene: TRBJ1-4; CDR3 protein: CASSYNYGGTNEKLFF; CDR3 DNA: TGTGCCAGCAGTTACAATTACGGGGGAACTAATGAAAAACTGTTTTTT
V gene: TRBV27; D gene: -; clone size: -; J gene: TRBJ2-7; CDR3 protein: CASSLVWGAYEQYF; CDR3 DNA: TGTGCCAGCAGTTTAGTCTGGGGGGCCTACGAGCAGTACTTC
V gene: TRBV3-1; D gene: TRBD2; clone size: -; J gene: TRBJ2-1; CDR3 protein: CASSQGLAGPYNEQFF; CDR3 DNA: TGTGCCAGCAGCCAGGGACTAGCGGGACCCTACAATGAGCAGTTCTTC
V gene: TRBV15; D gene: -; clone size: -; J gene: TRBJ1-1; CDR3 protein: CATSRTGGQTEAFF; CDR3 DNA: TGTGCCACCAGCAGAACAGGCGGGCAGACTGAAGCTTTCTTT
V gene: TRBV19; D gene: TRBD2; clone size: once; J gene: TRBJ2-1; CDR3 protein: CASSSGSWNEQFF; CDR3 DNA: TGTGCCAGTAGTAGCGGGAGTTGGAATGAGCAGTTCTTC
V gene: TRBV7-9; D gene: -; clone size: -; J gene: TRBJ2-7; CDR3 protein: CASSLQGLEQYF; CDR3 DNA: TGTGCCAGCAGCTTACAGGGCCTCGAGCAGTACTTC
V gene: TRBV30; D gene: -; clone size: -; J gene: TRBJ1-1; CDR3 protein: CAWNLGRKTEAFF; CDR3 DNA: TGTGCCTGGAATCTGGGCCGGAAGACTGAAGCTTTCTTT
V gene: TRBV27; D gene: TRBD1; clone size: -; J gene: TRBJ1-1; CDR3 protein: CASSYRGGELWLNTEAFF; CDR3 DNA: TGTGCCAGCAGTTACAGGGGAGGTGAACTTTGGTTGAACACTGAAGCTTTCTTT
V gene: TRBV7-2; D gene: TRBD1; clone size: -; J gene: TRBJ1-4; CDR3 protein: CASSSHYPGGRREKLFF; CDR3 DNA: TGTGCCAGCAGCAGCCACTACCCAGGGGGCCGGAGGGAAAAACTGTTTTTT
V gene: TRBV4-3; D gene: -; clone size: few; J gene: TRBJ1-1; CDR3 protein: CASSQVRLMNTEAFF; CDR3 DNA: TGCGCCAGCAGCCAAGTAAGGTTAATGAACACTGAAGCTTTCTTT
V gene: TRBV15; D gene: -; clone size: -; J gene: TRBJ1-3; CDR3 protein: CATSRGPPGSGNTIYF; CDR3 DNA: TGTGCCACCAGCAGGGGACCTCCAGGATCTGGAAACACCATATATTTT
V gene: TRBV28; D gene: TRBD1; clone size: -; J gene: TRBJ1-5; CDR3 protein: CASSILGQGHQPQHF; CDR3 DNA: TGTGCCAGCAGCATCCTGGGACAGGGACATCAGCCCCAGCATTTT